This T cell receptor beta chain was documented in a study of T cell responses to AZD1222 COVID-19 vaccine. Study-wide results and caveats: Clonal diversity was possibly underestimated, and the donors were mostly white British, with more females.

Comment on this clone: The antigen remains undetermined.

V shed 3 bases, J shed 5 bases, and the junction held 10 bases outside the gene matches. The CDR3 is 16 residues long. Per germline, CDR1 SGDLS and CDR2 YYNGEE. The repertoire was sequenced with immunoSEQ multiplex PCR; TCRdb's copy has only in-frame clones and lacks some. The sample has about 89,000 clones, roughly 84% seen once; the top ten hold 5.5% to 6%. This TCR derives from an adult who received the AZD1222 COVID-19 vaccine. The rearrangement uses TRBV9 and TRBJ2-3; TRBD2 aligns across 9 bases. The specimen comprised peripheral blood, sampled 28 days after the second AZD1222 dose. This CDR3 is CASSGGLAWGGDTQYF. CDR3 DNA sequence: TGTGCCAGCAGCGGAGGACTAGCGTGGGGGGGAGATACGCAGTATTTT.